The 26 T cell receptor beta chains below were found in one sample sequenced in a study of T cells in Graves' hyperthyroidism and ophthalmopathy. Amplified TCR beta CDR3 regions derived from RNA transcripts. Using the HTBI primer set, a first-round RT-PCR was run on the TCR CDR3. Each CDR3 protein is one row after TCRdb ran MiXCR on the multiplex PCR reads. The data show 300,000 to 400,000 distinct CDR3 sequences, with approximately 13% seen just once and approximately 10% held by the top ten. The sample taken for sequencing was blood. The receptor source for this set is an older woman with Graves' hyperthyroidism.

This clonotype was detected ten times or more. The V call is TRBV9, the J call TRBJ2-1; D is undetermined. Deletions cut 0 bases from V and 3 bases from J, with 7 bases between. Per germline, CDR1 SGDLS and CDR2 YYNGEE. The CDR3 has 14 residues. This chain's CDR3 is CASSVENGYNEQFF. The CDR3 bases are TGTGCCAGCAGCGTAGAAAACGGCTACAATGAGCAGTTCTTC.

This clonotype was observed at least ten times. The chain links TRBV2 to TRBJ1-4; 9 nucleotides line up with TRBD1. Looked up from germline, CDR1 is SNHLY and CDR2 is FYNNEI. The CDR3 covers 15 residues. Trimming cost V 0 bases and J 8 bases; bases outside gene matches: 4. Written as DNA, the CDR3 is TGTGCCAGCAGTGAAGCGGACAGGGGAGGGGAAAAACTGTTTTTT. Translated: CASSEADRGGEKLFF.

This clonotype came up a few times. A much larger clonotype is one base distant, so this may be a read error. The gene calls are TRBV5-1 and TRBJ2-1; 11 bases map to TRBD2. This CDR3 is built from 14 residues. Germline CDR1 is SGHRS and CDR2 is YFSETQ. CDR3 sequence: CASSQGLAANEQSF. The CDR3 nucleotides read TGCGCCAGCAGCCAGGGACTAGCGGCCAATGAGCAGTCCTTC. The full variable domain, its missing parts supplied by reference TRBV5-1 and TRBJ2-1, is KAGVTQTPRYLIKTRGQQVTLSCSPISGHRSVSWYQQTPGQGLQFLFEYFSETQRNKGNFPGRFSGRQFSNSRSEMNVSTLELGDSALYLCASSQGLAANEQSFGPGTRLTVL.

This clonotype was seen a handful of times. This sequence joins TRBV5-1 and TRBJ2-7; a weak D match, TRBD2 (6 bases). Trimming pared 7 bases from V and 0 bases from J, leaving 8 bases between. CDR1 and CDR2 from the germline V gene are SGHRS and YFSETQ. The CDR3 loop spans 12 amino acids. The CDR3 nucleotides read TGCGCCAGCGCGGGGAGCTCCTACGAGCAGTACTTC. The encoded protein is CASAGSSYEQYF.

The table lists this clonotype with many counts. The CDR3 spells CASSVGMSTEAFF. DNA of the CDR3: TGTGCCAGCAGCGTAGGCATGAGCACTGAAGCTTTCTTT. The chain is built from TRBV9 and TRBJ1-1; no definite D call. The CDR3 totals 13 residues. V gave up 0 bases and J gave up 4 bases, with 7 bases separating them. The germline V gene encodes CDR1 SGDLS and CDR2 YYNGEE. Using reference TRBV9 and TRBJ1-1 for the parts outside the CDR3, the full variable domain is DSGVTQTPKHLITATGQRVTLRCSPRSGDLSVYWYQQSLDQGLQFLIQYYNGEERAKGNILERFSAQQFPDLHSELNLSSLELGDSALYFCASSVGMSTEAFFGQGTRLTVV.

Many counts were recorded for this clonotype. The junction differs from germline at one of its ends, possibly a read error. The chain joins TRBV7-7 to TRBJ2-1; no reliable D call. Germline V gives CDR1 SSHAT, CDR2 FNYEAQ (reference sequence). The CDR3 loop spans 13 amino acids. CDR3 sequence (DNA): TGTGCTAGCAGCCTTACCTGGAGCAATGAGCAGTTCTTC. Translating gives CASSLTWSNEQFF. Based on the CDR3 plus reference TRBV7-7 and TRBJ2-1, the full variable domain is GAGVSQSPRYKVTKRGQDVTLRCDPISSHATLYWYQQALGQGPEFLTYFNYEAQPDKSGLPSDRFSAERPEGSISTLTIQRTEQRDSAMYRCASSLTWSNEQFFGPGTRLTVL.

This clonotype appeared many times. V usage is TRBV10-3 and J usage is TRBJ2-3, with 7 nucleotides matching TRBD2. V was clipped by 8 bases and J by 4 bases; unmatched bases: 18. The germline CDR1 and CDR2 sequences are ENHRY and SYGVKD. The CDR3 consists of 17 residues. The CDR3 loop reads CAISPHRLAGQADTQYF. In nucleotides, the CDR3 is TGTGCCATCTCACCCCACCGACTAGCTGGGCAAGCAGATACGCAGTATTTT.

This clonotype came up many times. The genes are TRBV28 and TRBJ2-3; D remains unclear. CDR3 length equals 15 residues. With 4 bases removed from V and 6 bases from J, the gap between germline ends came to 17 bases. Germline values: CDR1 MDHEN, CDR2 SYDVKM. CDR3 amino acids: CASSSGRLMRDTQYF. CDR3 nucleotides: TGTGCCAGCAGTTCGGGCAGGTTGATGCGGGATACGCAGTATTTT. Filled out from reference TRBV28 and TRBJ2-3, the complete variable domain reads DVKVTQSSRYLVKRTGEKVFLECVQDMDHENMFWYRQDPGLGLRLIYFSYDVKMKEKGDIPEGYSVSREKKERFSLILESASTNQTSMYLCASSSGRLMRDTQYFGPGTRLTVL.

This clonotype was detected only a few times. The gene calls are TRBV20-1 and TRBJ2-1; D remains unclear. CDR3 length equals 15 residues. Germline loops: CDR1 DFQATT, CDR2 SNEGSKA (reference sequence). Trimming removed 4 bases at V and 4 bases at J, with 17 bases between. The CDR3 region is CSANSIRAAYNEQFF. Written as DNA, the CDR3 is TGCAGTGCTAACTCAATCCGGGCCGCTTACAATGAGCAGTTCTTC.

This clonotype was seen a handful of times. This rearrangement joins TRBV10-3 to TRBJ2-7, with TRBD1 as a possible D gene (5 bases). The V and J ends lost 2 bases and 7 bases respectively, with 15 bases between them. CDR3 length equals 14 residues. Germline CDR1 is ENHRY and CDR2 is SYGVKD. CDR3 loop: CAISERGYSWEQYF. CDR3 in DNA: TGTGCCATCAGTGAGAGGGGCTACTCCTGGGAGCAGTACTTC.

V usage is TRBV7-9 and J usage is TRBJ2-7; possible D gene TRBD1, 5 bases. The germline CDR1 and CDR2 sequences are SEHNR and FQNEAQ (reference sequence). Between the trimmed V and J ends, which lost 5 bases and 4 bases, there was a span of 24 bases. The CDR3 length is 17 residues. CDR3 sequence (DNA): TGTGCCAGCAGCCCTCTGGCAGGGCGGTTCTCCCGTTACGAGCAGTACTTC. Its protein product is CASSPLAGRFSRYEQYF.

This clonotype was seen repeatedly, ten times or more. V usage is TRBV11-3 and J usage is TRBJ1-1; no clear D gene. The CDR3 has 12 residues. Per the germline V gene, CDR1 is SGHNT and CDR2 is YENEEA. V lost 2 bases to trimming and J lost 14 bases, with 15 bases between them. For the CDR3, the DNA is TGTGCCAGCAGCTTATCGACGGAGCCCCGCTTCTTT. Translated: CASSLSTEPRFF. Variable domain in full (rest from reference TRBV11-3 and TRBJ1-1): EAGVVQSPRYKIIEKKQPVAFWCNPISGHNTLYWYLQNLGQGPELLIRYENEEAVDDSQLPKDRFSAERLKGVDSTLKIQPAELGDSAVYLCASSLSTEPRFFGQGTRLTVV.

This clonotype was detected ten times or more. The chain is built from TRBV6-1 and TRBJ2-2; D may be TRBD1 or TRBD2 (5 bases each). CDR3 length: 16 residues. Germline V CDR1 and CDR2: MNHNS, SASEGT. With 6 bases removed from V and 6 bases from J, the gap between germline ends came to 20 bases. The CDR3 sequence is CASSARDGTQAGELFF. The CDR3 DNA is TGTGCCAGCAGCGCCAGAGACGGGACCCAGGCCGGGGAGCTGTTTTTT.

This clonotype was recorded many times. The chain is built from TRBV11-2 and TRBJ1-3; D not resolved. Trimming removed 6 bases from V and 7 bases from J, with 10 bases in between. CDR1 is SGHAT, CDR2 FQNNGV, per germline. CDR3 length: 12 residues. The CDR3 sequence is CASREGGNTIYF. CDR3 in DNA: TGTGCCAGCAGAGAAGGAGGGAACACCATATATTTT.

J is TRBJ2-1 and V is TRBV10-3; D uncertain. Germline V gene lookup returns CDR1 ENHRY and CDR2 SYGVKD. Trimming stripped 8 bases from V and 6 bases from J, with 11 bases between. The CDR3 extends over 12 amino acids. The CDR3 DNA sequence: TGTGCCATCGAAGGATCGGCCAATGAGCAGTTCTTC. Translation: CAIEGSANEQFF.

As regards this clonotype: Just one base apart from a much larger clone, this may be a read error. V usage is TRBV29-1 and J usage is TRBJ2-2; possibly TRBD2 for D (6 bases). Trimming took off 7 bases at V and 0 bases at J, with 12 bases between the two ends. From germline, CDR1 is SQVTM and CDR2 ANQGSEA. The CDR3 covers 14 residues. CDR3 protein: CSAEGLANTGELFF. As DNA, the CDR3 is TGCAGCGCGGAGGGATTGGCGAACACCGGGGAGCTGTTTTTT.

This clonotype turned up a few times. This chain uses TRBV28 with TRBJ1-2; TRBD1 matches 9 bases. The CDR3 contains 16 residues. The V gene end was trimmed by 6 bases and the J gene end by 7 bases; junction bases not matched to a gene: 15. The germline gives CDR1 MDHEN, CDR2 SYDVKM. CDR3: CASRGMTGTGIGGYTF. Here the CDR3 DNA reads TGTGCCAGCAGGGGGATGACCGGGACAGGGATAGGTGGCTACACCTTC.

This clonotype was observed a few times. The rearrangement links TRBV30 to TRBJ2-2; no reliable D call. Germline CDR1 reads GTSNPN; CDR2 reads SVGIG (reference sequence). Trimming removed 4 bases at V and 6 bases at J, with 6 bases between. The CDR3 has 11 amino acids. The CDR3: CAWKGSGELFF. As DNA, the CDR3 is TGTGCCTGGAAAGGGTCCGGGGAGCTGTTTTTT.

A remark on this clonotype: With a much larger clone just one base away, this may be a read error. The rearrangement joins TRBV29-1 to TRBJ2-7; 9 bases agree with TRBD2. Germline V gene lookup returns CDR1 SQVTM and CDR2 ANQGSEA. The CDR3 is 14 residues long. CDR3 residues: CSVGTSSISCEQYF. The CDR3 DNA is TGCAGCGTGGGGACTAGCTCGATCTCCTGCGAGCAGTACTTC.

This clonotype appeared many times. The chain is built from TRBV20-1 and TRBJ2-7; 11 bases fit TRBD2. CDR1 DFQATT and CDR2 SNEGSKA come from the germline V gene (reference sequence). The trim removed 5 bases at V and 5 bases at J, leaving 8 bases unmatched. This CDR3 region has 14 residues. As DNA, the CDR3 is TGCAGTGCTTGGATAGCGGGAGGGCCTGACGAGCAGTACTTC. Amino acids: CSAWIAGGPDEQYF.

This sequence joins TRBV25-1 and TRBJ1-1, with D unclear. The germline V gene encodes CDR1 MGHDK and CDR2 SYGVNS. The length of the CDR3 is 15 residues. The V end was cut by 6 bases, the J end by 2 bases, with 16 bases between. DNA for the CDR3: TGTGCCAGCAGCCCCCGGATTGTGGTTAACACTGAAGCTTTCTTT. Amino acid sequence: CASSPRIVVNTEAFF.

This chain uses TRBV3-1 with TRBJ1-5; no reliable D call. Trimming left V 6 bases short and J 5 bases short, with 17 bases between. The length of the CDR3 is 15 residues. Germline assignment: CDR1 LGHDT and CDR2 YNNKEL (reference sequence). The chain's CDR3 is CASREEAQLHQPQHF. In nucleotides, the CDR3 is TGTGCCAGCAGGGAAGAGGCACAACTTCATCAGCCCCAGCATTTT.

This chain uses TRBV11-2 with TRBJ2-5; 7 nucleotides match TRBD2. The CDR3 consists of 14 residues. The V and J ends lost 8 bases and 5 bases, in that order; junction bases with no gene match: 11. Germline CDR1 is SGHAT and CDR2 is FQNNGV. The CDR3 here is CASGSRLAGETQYF. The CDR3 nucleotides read TGTGCCAGCGGCTCTAGACTAGCAGGGGAGACCCAGTACTTC. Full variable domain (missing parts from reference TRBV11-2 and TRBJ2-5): EAGVAQSPRYKIIEKRQSVAFWCNPISGHATLYWYQQILGQGPKLLIQFQNNGVVDDSQLPKDRFSAERLKGVDSTLKIQPAKLEDSAVYLCASGSRLAGETQYFGPGTRLLVL.

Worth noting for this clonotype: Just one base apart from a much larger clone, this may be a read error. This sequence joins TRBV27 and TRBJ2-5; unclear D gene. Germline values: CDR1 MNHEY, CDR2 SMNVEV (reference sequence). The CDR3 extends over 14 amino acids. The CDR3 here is CASSSLGRVETRYF. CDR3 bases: TGTGCCAGCAGTTCCCTTGGTCGGGTGGAGACCCGGTACTTC.

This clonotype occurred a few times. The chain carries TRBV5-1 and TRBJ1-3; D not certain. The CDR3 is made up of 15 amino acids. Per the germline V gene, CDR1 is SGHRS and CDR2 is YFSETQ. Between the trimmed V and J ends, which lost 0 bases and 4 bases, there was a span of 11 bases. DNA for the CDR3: TGCGCCAGCAGCTTGGATCCCCAAGGAGGAAACACCATATATTTT. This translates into CASSLDPQGGNTIYF.

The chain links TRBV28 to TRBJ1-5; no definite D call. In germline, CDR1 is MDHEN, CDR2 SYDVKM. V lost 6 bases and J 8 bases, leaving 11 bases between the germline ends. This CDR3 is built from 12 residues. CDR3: CASSRKKKPQHF. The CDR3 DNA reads TGTGCCAGCAGCCGTAAAAAGAAGCCCCAGCATTTT.